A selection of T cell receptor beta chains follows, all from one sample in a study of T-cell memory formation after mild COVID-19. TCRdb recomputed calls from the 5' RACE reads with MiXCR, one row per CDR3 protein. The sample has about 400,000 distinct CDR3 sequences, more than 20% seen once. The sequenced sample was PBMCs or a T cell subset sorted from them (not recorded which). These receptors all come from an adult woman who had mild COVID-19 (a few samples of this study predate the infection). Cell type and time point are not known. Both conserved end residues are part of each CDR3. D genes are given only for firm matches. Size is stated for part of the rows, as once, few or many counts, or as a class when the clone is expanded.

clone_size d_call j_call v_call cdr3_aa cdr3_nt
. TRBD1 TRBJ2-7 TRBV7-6 CASSRRGQGTTYEQYF TGTGCCAGCAGCCGGCGGGGACAGGGCACTACCTACGAGCAGTACTTC
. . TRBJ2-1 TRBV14 CASSRFFSPGPSMSYNEQFF TGTGCCAGCAGTCGCTTCTTCTCTCCGGGTCCGTCTATGTCCTACAATGAGCAGTTCTTC
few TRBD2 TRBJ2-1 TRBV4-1 CASSSGLAGGHTEQFF TGCGCCAGCAGCTCGGGACTAGCGGGGGGCCATACAGAGCAGTTCTTC
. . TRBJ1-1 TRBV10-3 CAISESMRGNTEAFF TGTGCCATCAGTGAGTCTATGAGGGGTAACACTGAAGCTTTCTTT
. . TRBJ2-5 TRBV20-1 CSAPIPGRLDQETQYF TGCAGTGCTCCCATCCCGGGGCGACTAGACCAAGAGACCCAGTACTTC
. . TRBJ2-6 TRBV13 CASTEVAGANVLTF TGTGCCAGCACCGAGGTAGCTGGGGCCAACGTCCTGACTTTC
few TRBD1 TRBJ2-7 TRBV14 CASSQRQGPSYEQYF TGTGCCAGCAGCCAAAGACAGGGTCCCTCATACGAGCAGTACTTC
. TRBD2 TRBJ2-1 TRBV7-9 CASSSTTSETYNEQFF TGTGCCAGCAGTTCTACGACTAGCGAGACTTACAATGAGCAGTTCTTC
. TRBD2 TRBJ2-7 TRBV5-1 CASSLAGLAGAYEQYF TGCGCCAGCAGCTTGGCGGGACTAGCGGGAGCCTACGAGCAGTACTTC
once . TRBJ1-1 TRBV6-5 CASKRLGGAAFF TGTGCCAGCAAAAGGTTGGGGGGGGCGGCTTTCTTT
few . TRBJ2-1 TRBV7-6 CASSVLLVRGGNEQFF TGTGCCAGCAGCGTCCTGCTAGTAAGGGGAGGCAATGAGCAGTTCTTC
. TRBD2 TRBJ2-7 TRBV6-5 CASSYSRTSGSEQYF TGTGCCAGCAGTTACTCTAGGACTAGCGGGAGCGAGCAGTACTTC
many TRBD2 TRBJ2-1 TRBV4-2 CASSQASGGPLNEQFF TGTGCCAGCAGCCAGGCAAGCGGGGGGCCTCTCAATGAGCAGTTCTTC
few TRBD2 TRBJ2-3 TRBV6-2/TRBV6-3 CASSQAGSSKDTQYF TGTGCCAGCAGCCAAGCGGGGAGTTCGAAAGATACGCAGTATTTT
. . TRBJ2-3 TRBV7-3 CASSLGDGWPGTDTQYF TGTGCCAGCAGCTTAGGGGACGGCTGGCCGGGCACAGATACGCAGTATTTT
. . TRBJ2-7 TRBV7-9 CASSPAPGNYEQYF TGTGCCAGCAGCCCGGCTCCCGGGAACTACGAGCAGTACTTC
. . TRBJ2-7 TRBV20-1 CSARGGGEVYEQYF TGCAGTGCTAGAGGGGGCGGGGAGGTCTACGAGCAGTACTTC
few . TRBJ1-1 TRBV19 CASSISRGPGRTEAFF TGTGCCAGTAGTATAAGCCGGGGACCTGGGCGCACTGAAGCTTTCTTT
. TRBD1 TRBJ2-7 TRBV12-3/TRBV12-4 CASSLTGTEANEQYF TGTGCCAGCAGCCTAACCGGGACAGAGGCCAACGAGCAGTACTTC
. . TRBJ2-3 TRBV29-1 CSVEGNTNTQYF TGCAGCGTTGAGGGAAACACAAATACGCAGTATTTT
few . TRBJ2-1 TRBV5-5 CASSLGTSLGNEQFF TGTGCCAGCAGCTTGGGGACTTCACTGGGCAATGAGCAGTTCTTC
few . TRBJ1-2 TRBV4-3 CASSQELGSYGYTF TGCGCCAGCAGCCAAGAGTTAGGAAGCTATGGCTACACCTTC
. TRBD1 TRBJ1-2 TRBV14 CASSQITGAGYTF TGTGCCAGCAGCCAGATCACAGGGGCTGGCTACACCTTC
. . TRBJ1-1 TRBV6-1 CASTGTVSLTEAFF TGTGCCAGCACTGGGACGGTCTCTCTCACTGAAGCTTTCTTT
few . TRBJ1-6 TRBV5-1 CASSPDGGNNSPLHF TGCGCCAGCAGTCCCGATGGGGGGAATAATTCACCCCTCCACTTT
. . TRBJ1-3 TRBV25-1 CASSEFGDSGNTIYF TGTGCCAGCAGTGAATTTGGGGACTCTGGAAACACCATATATTTT
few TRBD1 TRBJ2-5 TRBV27 CASSLEQGAQETQYF TGTGCCAGCAGTTTAGAACAGGGGGCTCAAGAGACCCAGTACTTC
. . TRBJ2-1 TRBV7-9 CASSSRAGDYNEQFF TGTGCCAGCAGCTCCCGCGCGGGTGACTACAATGAGCAGTTCTTC
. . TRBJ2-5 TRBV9 CASSAQTGDTGETQYF TGTGCCAGCAGCGCCCAGACAGGAGATACTGGTGAGACCCAGTACTTC
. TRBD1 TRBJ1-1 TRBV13 CASSLGGQGLATEAFF TGTGCCAGCAGCTTAGGAGGACAGGGGCTTGCTACTGAAGCTTTCTTT
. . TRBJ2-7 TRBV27 CASSLTWSARYEQYF TGTGCCAGCAGTTTAACCTGGTCCGCGAGGTACGAGCAGTACTTC
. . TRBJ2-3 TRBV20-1 CSARVLGGGADSATQYF TGCAGTGCTAGAGTATTAGGAGGGGGGGCCGACTCAGCTACGCAGTATTTT
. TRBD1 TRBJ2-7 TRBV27 CASSRTRQGGYEQYF TGTGCCAGCAGTCGAACTCGACAGGGGGGCTACGAGCAGTACTTC
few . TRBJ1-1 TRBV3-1 CASSHAPETEAFF TGTGCCAGCAGCCATGCACCGGAAACTGAAGCTTTCTTT
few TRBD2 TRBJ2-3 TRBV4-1 CASSRLPTSGGASADTQYF TGCGCCAGCAGCCGATTACCGACTAGCGGGGGGGCCAGCGCAGATACGCAGTATTTT
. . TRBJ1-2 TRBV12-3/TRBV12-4 CASSPQGLKNYGYTF TGTGCCAGCAGCCCCCAAGGACTGAAGAACTATGGCTACACCTTC
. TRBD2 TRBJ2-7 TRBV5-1 CASSVDGLAGGNEQYF TGCGCCAGCAGCGTGGACGGACTAGCGGGAGGCAACGAGCAGTACTTC
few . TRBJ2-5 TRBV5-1 CASSLGAETQYF TGCGCCAGCAGCTTAGGGGCAGAGACCCAGTACTTC
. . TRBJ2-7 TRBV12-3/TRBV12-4 CASSLWGRNEQYF TGTGCCAGCAGTTTATGGGGCCGCAACGAGCAGTACTTC
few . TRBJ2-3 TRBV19 CASSNGGPSTDTQYF TGTGCCAGTAGTAACGGGGGCCCTAGCACAGATACGCAGTATTTT
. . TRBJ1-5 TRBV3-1 CASSQDPGSNQPQHF TGTGCCAGCAGCCAAGATCCAGGCAGCAATCAGCCCCAGCATTTT
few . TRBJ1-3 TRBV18 CASSPTESGNTIYF TGTGCCAGCTCACCGACGGAATCTGGAAACACCATATATTTT
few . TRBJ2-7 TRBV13 CASSSVRDGSSYEQYF TGTGCCAGCAGCTCAGTCCGGGACGGGAGCTCCTACGAGCAGTACTTC
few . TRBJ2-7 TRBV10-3 CAINKPDRGPEQYF TGTGCCATCAATAAACCCGATCGGGGGCCCGAGCAGTACTTC
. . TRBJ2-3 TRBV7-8 CASSLRFGTAGDTQYF TGTGCCAGCAGCTTAAGGTTCGGCACCGCCGGGGATACGCAGTATTTT
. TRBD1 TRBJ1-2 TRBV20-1 CSAIGQGIPGYGYTF TGCAGTGCTATAGGACAGGGCATACCTGGCTATGGCTACACCTTC
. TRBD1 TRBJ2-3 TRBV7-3 CASSLTGQGFGDTQYF TGTGCCAGCAGCTTAACGGGACAGGGGTTTGGAGATACGCAGTATTTT
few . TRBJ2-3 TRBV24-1 CATGDRSTDTQYF TGTGCCACCGGAGACAGAAGCACAGATACGCAGTATTTT
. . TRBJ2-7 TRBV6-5 CASSYSWAYEQYF TGTGCCAGCAGTTACAGTTGGGCCTACGAGCAGTACTTC
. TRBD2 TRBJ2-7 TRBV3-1 CASSPLRKAGAGGYEQYF TGTGCCAGCAGCCCCTTGAGAAAAGCGGGAGCGGGGGGCTACGAGCAGTACTTC
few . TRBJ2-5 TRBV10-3 CAISDPQGTETQYF TGTGCCATCAGTGACCCACAGGGAACAGAGACCCAGTACTTC
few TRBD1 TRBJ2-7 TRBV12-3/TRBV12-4 CASSRDRVNEQYF TGTGCCAGCAGTCGGGACAGGGTTAACGAGCAGTACTTC
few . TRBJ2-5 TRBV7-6 CASRGLAPKETQYF TGTGCCAGCAGAGGGCTAGCGCCCAAAGAGACCCAGTACTTC